One and the same sample provided the 8 T cell receptor beta chains below, sequenced in a study of shared clonotypes between healthy human individuals. Method: immunoSEQ multiplex PCR; TCRdb's copy keeps in-frame clones and lacks some. The table includes over 2 million clones, under 95% detected once. The specimen was naive CD4+ T cells from PBMCs. The sample's subset: CD45RA+ positively selected. These receptors originate from a man aged 18 to 29 in good health. Some clones in this sample may be carry-over from other donors' samples.

The chain is built from TRBV6-5 and TRBJ1-3, with D hard to call. V was shortened by 3 bases and J by 0 bases, with 12 bases between the two germline ends. This CDR3 is 16 amino acids long. Germline loops: CDR1 MNHEY, CDR2 SVGAGI. The CDR3 is CASSYVRPSSGNTIYF. Here the CDR3 DNA reads TGTGCCAGCAGTTATGTCCGGCCCAGCTCTGGAAACACCATATATTTT.

This CDR3 reads CASSVPAGQSSYEQYF. Written as DNA, the CDR3 is TGTGCCAGCAGTGTTCCCGCGGGACAAAGCTCCTACGAGCAGTACTTC. The chain recombines TRBV28 with TRBJ2-7, with D tentatively TRBD1 or TRBD2 (6 bases each). V dropped 5 bases and J dropped 0 bases, with 17 bases sitting between them. The length of the CDR3 is 16 residues. Germline-derived CDR1 and CDR2 are MDHEN and SYDVKM.

V gene TRBV27 combines with J gene TRBJ1-1; no clear D gene. Germline CDR1 and CDR2: MNHEY and SMNVEV (reference sequence). Trimming stripped 2 bases from V and 7 bases from J, with 14 bases between. The length of the CDR3 is 14 residues. CDR3 in amino acids: CASSLSQAYGEAFF. The DNA for the CDR3 is TGTGCCAGCAGTTTAAGCCAGGCCTATGGTGAAGCTTTCTTT.

As concerns this clone: At the DNA level, this CDR3 is encoded by other sequences in the same sample as well. The V and J genes are TRBV5-4 and TRBJ1-1; no clear D gene. V lost 2 bases, J lost 1 base, and 6 bases lay in between. There are 13 residues in the CDR3. Per the germline V gene, CDR1 is SGHNT and CDR2 is YYREEE (reference sequence). The CDR3 here is CASSLTANTEAFF. The CDR3 region has the DNA TGTGCCAGCAGCTTAACAGCGAACACTGAAGCTTTCTTT.

This clone was observed a single time. The V call is TRBV5-6, the J call TRBJ2-3; D might be TRBD1 or TRBD2, each matching 5 bases. V lost 2 bases to trimming and J lost 1 base, with 8 bases between them. Per germline, CDR1 SGHDT and CDR2 YYEEEE. The CDR3 runs to 14 residues. Here the CDR3 DNA reads TGTGCCAGCAGCTTCCGGGACGGCACAGATACGCAGTATTTT. Translating it yields CASSFRDGTDTQYF.

As regards this clone: Other DNA sequences in this specimen translate into the identical CDR3. The chain has TRBV29-1 and TRBJ1-1, with D maybe TRBD1 (5 bases). CDR1 is SQVTM, CDR2 ANQGSEA, per germline. The CDR3 sequence is 13 residues long. The germline V and J ends were trimmed by 4 bases and 0 bases, with 9 bases remaining between them. The CDR3: CSVGGRLNTEAFF. Written as DNA, the CDR3 is TGCAGCGTTGGGGGCAGGTTGAACACTGAAGCTTTCTTT.

The rearrangement uses TRBV9 and TRBJ2-2; D gene unclear. The length of the CDR3 is 15 residues. V was pared by 0 bases and J by 6 bases, with 12 bases between. The germline V gene has CDR1 SGDLS and CDR2 YYNGEE. The CDR3 loop is CASSVAPSIPGELFF. CDR3 coding DNA: TGTGCCAGCAGCGTAGCACCGAGTATTCCCGGGGAGCTGTTTTTT. Full variable domain (outside the CDR3, taken from reference TRBV9 and TRBJ2-2): DSGVTQTPKHLITATGQRVTLRCSPRSGDLSVYWYQQSLDQGLQFLIQYYNGEERAKGNILERFSAQQFPDLHSELNLSSLELGDSALYFCASSVAPSIPGELFFGEGSRLTVL.

The chain uses TRBV4-2 and TRBJ1-4, with a weak D call TRBD1 (6 bases). The length of the CDR3 is 16 residues. The V end lost 4 bases, the J end lost 4 bases, and 16 bases lay between the germline ends. The V gene's germline CDR1 is LGHNA and CDR2 YNFKEQ. CDR3 region: CASSPQGQSINEKLFF. The CDR3 region has the DNA TGTGCCAGCAGCCCCCAGGGGCAGTCGATTAATGAAAAACTGTTTTTT.